What follows are 27 T cell receptor beta chains derived from one specimen sequenced in a study of OX40 agonist ivuxolimab in advanced cancers. TCRdb's table, derived via immunoSEQ multiplex PCR, lists solely in-frame clones and lacks some. The sample yields tens of thousands of clones, roughly 88% seen once. This sample comprised CD4+ or CD8+ T cells sorted from blood, obtained in a trial of the OX40 agonist ivuxolimab. The receptors derive from an adult with an advanced solid tumor such as melanoma, head and neck, liver or kidney cancer.

The V gene is TRBV10-1, the J gene TRBJ1-2; no firm D call. The CDR3 length is 14 residues. V gave up 9 bases and J gave up 2 bases, with 16 bases separating them. Germline-derived CDR1 and CDR2 are WNHNN and SYGVQD (reference sequence). The CDR3 DNA sequence: TGCGCCAGTCCCCCTGACGACAAGAACTATGGCTACACCTTC. Residues: CASPPDDKNYGYTF.

This clone is a singleton in its sample. This rearrangement joins TRBV6-1 to TRBJ2-2; D is ambiguous. The CDR3 totals 15 residues. Germline lookup yields CDR1 MNHNS and CDR2 SASEGT. Trimming took 2 bases from V and 4 from J, leaving 11 bases between them. CDR3 in amino acids: CASSESNAGTGELFF. CDR3 DNA: TGTGCCAGCAGTGAAAGCAACGCCGGCACCGGGGAGCTGTTTTTT.

For the CDR3, the DNA is TGTGCCAGTAGCCGGGACCCCGACTACGAGCAGTACTTC. The encoded protein is CASSRDPDYEQYF. This rearrangement joins TRBV19 to TRBJ2-7, with D possibly called TRBD1 or TRBD2 (5 bases each). Germline CDR1 LNHDA, CDR2 SQIVND (reference sequence). The CDR3 extends over 13 amino acids. V shed 6 bases and J shed 3 bases, with 12 bases lying between them.

This clone was detected only once. Mismatch with germline at one junction end may stem from a read error. The V call is TRBV5-4, the J call TRBJ1-2, with 8 bases aligning to TRBD1. The CDR3 has 14 amino acids. Germline V CDR1 and CDR2: SGHNT, YYREEE (reference sequence). The CDR3 coding sequence is TGTGCCAGCAGCTTGGCGGGACAGGATAACATACAGGCCTTC. Translated, it gives CASSLAGQDNIQAF.

The V gene is TRBV15, the J gene TRBJ1-2; D gene uncertain. CDR3 length equals 15 residues. Per the germline V gene, CDR1 is LNHNV and CDR2 is YYDKDF (reference sequence). The V end was cut by 3 bases, the J end by 0 bases, with 11 bases between. The CDR3 coding sequence is TGTGCCACCAGCAGGGGTGGGCAATCTAACTATGGCTACACCTTC. As protein: CATSRGGQSNYGYTF.

The V and J genes are TRBV5-6 and TRBJ1-2; D uncertain. Trimming shortened V by 1 base and J by 3 bases, and 13 bases separated the two germline ends. The CDR3 has 15 amino acids. The germline V gene encodes CDR1 SGHDT and CDR2 YYEEEE. The CDR3 region has the DNA TGTGCCAGCAGCTTGCGACGGGGTGAGGACTATGGCTACACCTTC. This codes for CASSLRRGEDYGYTF.

The V gene is TRBV7-2, the J gene TRBJ2-5, with D perhaps assigned TRBD1 or TRBD2 (5 bases each). The CDR3 contains 12 residues. V lost 5 bases to trimming and J lost 4 bases, with 8 bases between them. Per germline, CDR1 SGHTA and CDR2 FQGNSA. CDR3 amino acids: CASSPGLETQYF. The CDR3 nucleotides read TGTGCCAGCAGCCCGGGGCTAGAGACCCAGTACTTC.

This chain uses TRBV7-3 with TRBJ2-3, with TRBD2 matching over 10 bases. Germline V CDR1 and CDR2: SGHTA, FQGTGA. The CDR3 is 16 residues long. The V gene end was trimmed by 2 bases and the J gene end by 5 bases; junction bases not matched to a gene: 7. This chain's CDR3 is CASSLRLAGELDTQYF. CDR3 nucleotide sequence: TGTGCCAGCAGCTTACGTCTAGCGGGGGAACTAGATACGCAGTATTTT.

The genes are TRBV18 and TRBJ1-5; the D gene is possibly TRBD1 (6 bases). The CDR3 is made up of 18 amino acids. Trimming cost V 0 bases and J 0 bases, with 15 bases left between them. The germline gives CDR1 KGHSH, CDR2 LQKENI. The CDR3 loop is CASSPPARGPFSNQPQHF. CDR3 DNA sequence: TGTGCCAGCTCACCACCAGCCAGGGGACCATTTAGCAATCAGCCCCAGCATTTT. The entire variable domain, with the rest obtained from reference TRBV18 and TRBJ1-5, is as follows: NAGVMQNPRHLVRRRGQEARLRCSPMKGHSHVYWYRQLPEEGLKFMVYLQKENIIDESGMPKERFSAEFPKEGPSILRIQQVVRGDSAAYFCASSPPARGPFSNQPQHFGDGTRLSIL.

The chain employs TRBV18 and TRBJ2-7; D possibly uses TRBD1 or TRBD2 (5 bases each). CDR3 length: 14 residues. In germline, CDR1 is KGHSH, CDR2 LQKENI. Trimming cost V 6 bases and J 2 bases, with 14 bases left between them. CDR3 DNA: TGTGCCAGCTCCGCCGGGGCCATTACCTACGAGCAGTACTTC. Translation: CASSAGAITYEQYF.

V gene TRBV5-1 combines with J gene TRBJ1-5; D not certain. Germline lookup yields CDR1 SGHRS and CDR2 YFSETQ. V gave up 4 bases and J gave up 7 bases, with 12 bases separating them. This CDR3 is 13 amino acids long. The CDR3 region has the DNA TGCGCCAGCAGCCTGGAGGCGGGACAGCCCCAGCATTTT. Its translation is CASSLEAGQPQHF.

The chain has TRBV5-1 and TRBJ1-2; 8 bases align to TRBD1. This CDR3 has 16 residues. The V gene's germline CDR1 is SGHRS and CDR2 YFSETQ. With V trimmed by 0 bases and J by 6 bases, 10 bases remained unmatched. CDR3 residues: CASSLALLGQGHGYTF. The CDR3 coding sequence is TGCGCCAGCAGCTTGGCCCTCTTAGGACAGGGACATGGCTACACCTTC.

CDR3 DNA: TGTGCCAGCAGCTCCCGCTGGGCTACGCAGTATTTT. This translates into CASSSRWATQYF. The genes are TRBV5-6 and TRBJ2-3; D unresolved. V lost 3 bases and J 8 bases, leaving 10 bases between the germline ends. This CDR3 region has 12 residues. The germline V gene encodes CDR1 SGHDT and CDR2 YYEEEE.

V is TRBV6-5 and J is TRBJ1-1; D may be TRBD1 (6 bases). The length of the CDR3 is 13 residues. The V end was cut by 7 bases, the J end by 3 bases, with 12 bases between. From germline, CDR1 is MNHEY and CDR2 SVGAGI. The CDR3 loop reads CASTRGRDTEAFF. CDR3 DNA sequence: TGTGCCAGCACCAGGGGTCGGGACACTGAAGCTTTCTTT.

The chain uses TRBV7-2 and TRBJ1-6; 8 bases are a match to TRBD1. V shed 6 bases and J 4 bases; nucleotides not matched to a gene: 8. Germline CDR1 and CDR2: SGHTA and FQGNSA. This CDR3 is 16 amino acids long. The CDR3 sequence: CASRPRDRPYNSPLHF. For the CDR3, the DNA is TGTGCCAGCAGACCCCGGGACAGGCCTTATAATTCACCCCTCCACTTT.

The chain has TRBV7-2 and TRBJ2-7; tentative D call: TRBD2 (6 bases). V was trimmed by 6 bases and J by 5 bases, leaving 14 bases between them. Germline V CDR1 and CDR2: SGHTA, FQGNSA. The CDR3 has 13 residues. As DNA, the CDR3 is TGTGCCAGCAGGCGGGACCTCTTGAACGAGCAGTACTTC. Translation: CASRRDLLNEQYF.

This clone was detected only once. The chain is built from TRBV7-9 and TRBJ2-5; D not certain. The end of the DNA aligns better with TRBJ2-7, so the J call may be wrong. CDR1 and CDR2 from the germline V gene are SEHNR and FQNEAQ (reference sequence). The CDR3 is made up of 14 amino acids. CDR3 nucleotide sequence: TGTGCCAGCAGCTTATTTGCAGGCCCCCACGAGCAGTACTTC. It specifies CASSLFAGPHEQYF.

The table lists this clone with many counts. The genes are TRBV4-2 and TRBJ1-2; D remains unclear. V gave up 7 bases and J gave up 2 bases, with 17 bases separating them. The CDR3 extends over 15 amino acids. The V gene's germline CDR1 is LGHNA and CDR2 YNFKEQ. The CDR3 bases are TGTGCCAGCACCGGCGGAGGGCCCTCCAACTATGGCTACACCTTC. Its protein product is CASTGGGPSNYGYTF.

In regard to this clone: Given the absence of the conserved phenylalanine or tryptophan at the CDR3 end, a read error is likely. The DNA is omitted, as the CDR3 cannot be located on it reliably, and the CDR3 follows TCRdb's listing. The chain uses TRBV6-5 and TRBJ2-3. The CDR3 spans 8 amino acids, including both terminal residues. Germline CDR1 and CDR2: MNHEY and SVGAGI. Here the CDR3 reads CASSWVYL.

CDR3 amino acids: CAIKGAQTDTGELFF. DNA for the CDR3: TGTGCCATCAAGGGGGCCCAGACGGACACCGGGGAGCTGTTTTTT. The V call is TRBV10-3, the J call TRBJ2-2, with 7 bases lining up with TRBD1. The CDR3 has 15 residues. From germline, CDR1 is ENHRY and CDR2 SYGVKD. The V gene end was trimmed by 7 bases and the J gene end by 3 bases; junction bases not matched to a gene: 8.

This CDR3 reads CASSLGGSNTEAFF. In DNA form, the CDR3 reads TGTGCCAGCAGCTTAGGCGGCTCGAACACTGAAGCTTTCTTT. The rearrangement links TRBV11-3 to TRBJ1-1; no firm D call. V lost 1 base to trimming and J lost 1 base, with 7 bases between them. The germline V gene encodes CDR1 SGHNT and CDR2 YENEEA. The CDR3 extends over 14 amino acids.

DNA for the CDR3: TGTGCCACCAGCAGAGATCAAGGGGGGAACTATAGCAATCAGCCCCAGCATTTT. It specifies CATSRDQGGNYSNQPQHF. This rearrangement joins TRBV15 to TRBJ1-5; possible D gene TRBD1, 6 bases. Trimming removed 0 bases from V and 0 bases from J, with 15 bases in between. The CDR3 loop spans 18 amino acids. Looked up from germline, CDR1 is LNHNV and CDR2 is YYDKDF (reference sequence).

This rearrangement joins TRBV18 to TRBJ1-1; D unresolved. Germline assignment: CDR1 KGHSH and CDR2 LQKENI. This CDR3 contains 14 residues. The V gene lost 6 bases and the J gene lost 5 bases, with 16 bases spanning the gap. The CDR3 region is CASSQGLGRTEAFF. The CDR3 region has the DNA TGTGCCAGCTCCCAAGGGCTCGGGAGGACTGAAGCTTTCTTT.

The chain couples TRBV6-4 to TRBJ1-5; D gene unclear. Trimming left V 5 bases short and J 0 bases short, with 11 bases between. The CDR3 is 15 residues long. Germline V gene sequence: CDR1 MRHNA, CDR2 SNTAGT. CDR3 sequence (DNA): TGTGCCAGCAGTTACACCACCCCTAGCAATCAGCCCCAGCATTTT. Protein product: CASSYTTPSNQPQHF.

This clone was seen a handful of times. The rearrangement joins TRBV6-5 to TRBJ2-7, with 7 bases lining up with TRBD1. This CDR3 contains 15 residues. Germline-derived CDR1 and CDR2 are MNHEY and SVGAGI. V shed 11 bases and J 0 bases; nucleotides not matched to a gene: 13. CDR3 bases: TGTGCCTCCGTAAGGGACAGCATAAACTCCTACGAGCAGTACTTC. It translates to CASVRDSINSYEQYF.

The CDR3 here is CASSFGADTQYF. The CDR3 nucleotides read TGCGCCAGCAGCTTCGGGGCAGATACGCAGTATTTT. V and J are TRBV5-1 and TRBJ2-3; a possible D gene is TRBD2 (5 bases). Trimming stripped 2 bases from V and 4 bases from J, with 5 bases between. Germline V CDR1 and CDR2: SGHRS, YFSETQ. CDR3 length: 12 residues. Complete variable domain (other parts from reference TRBV5-1 and TRBJ2-3): KAGVTQTPRYLIKTRGQQVTLSCSPISGHRSVSWYQQTPGQGLQFLFEYFSETQRNKGNFPGRFSGRQFSNSRSEMNVSTLELGDSALYLCASSFGADTQYFGPGTRLTVL.

The CDR3 spells CASNQLGQGLAPLHF. In DNA form, the CDR3 reads TGTGCCAGCAACCAGCTGGGACAGGGACTCGCACCCCTCCACTTT. The rearrangement links TRBV7-8 to TRBJ1-6; TRBD1 matches at 9 bases. V shed 7 bases, J shed 11 bases, and the junction held 12 bases outside the gene matches. The CDR3 is 15 residues long. CDR1 is SGHVS and CDR2 is FQNEAQ in the germline V gene.